This T cell receptor beta chain derives from a study of CD8+ T cells in alopecia areata. Study-level background: Tofacitinib lasted 6 to 18 months, then 6 months off drug.

The sequencing template was cDNA reverse transcribed from extracted RNA. Sequencing used immunoSEQ multiplex PCR; TCRdb keeps in-frame clones, though not all of them. This table holds some 100,000 clones, roughly 46% found once. This clone appeared a few times. Antigen specificity is unknown. Study conclusions and caveats: Scalp repertoires also include resident alphabeta T cells from normal skin.

The treatment here: oral pan-JAK inhibitor, 5-10 mg twice daily. The V end was cut by 7 bases, the J end by 6 bases, with 12 bases between. This CDR3 is 12 amino acids long. CDR1 is MNHNY and CDR2 is SVGAGI in the germline V gene (reference sequence). The chain recombines TRBV6-6 with TRBJ1-2; a possible D gene is TRBD1 (6 bases). The receptor comes from a human donor with alopecia areata. Material: CD8+ T cells sorted from blood, obtained at week 24, from a patient treated with tofacitinib. CDR3 loop: CASTPDRNGYTF. CDR3 sequence (DNA): TGTGCCAGCACCCCGGACAGAAATGGCTACACCTTC.